This TCR beta chain was retrieved from a study of T-cell reconstitution after alpha-beta-depleted transplantation in children. CDR3 length: 14 residues. Losses at the gene ends were 5 bases for V and 4 bases for J; bases not matched to a gene: 10. Per germline, CDR1 DFQATT and CDR2 SNEGSKA (reference sequence). Study observations and caveats: Reports say that about two months after transplant, the alpha-beta T cells came out of several hundred graft clones that had expanded. Where some patients showed high TCRbeta diversity at day 60, it came from recipient T cells and thymic progenitors that had survived. T-cell counts and diversity at one year following transplant were attributed mainly to newly produced T cells.

This clonotype was seen at least ten times. Its antigen is undetermined. Researchers prepared the TCRbeta library using unique molecular identifiers, the study reports. TCRdb itself ran the PCR reads through MiXCR, one entry per CDR3 protein. Here the sample spans about 120,000 distinct CDR3 sequences, more than 20% being singletons. The sequences come from PBMCs, mostly from graft donor cells, collected 180 days after TCRalphabeta/CD19-depleted stem cell transplant. The chain links TRBV20-1 to TRBJ1-2, with 7 bases identical to TRBD1. This TCR was sampled from a male patient between 2 and 9 years old who had a stem cell transplant for chronic granulomatous disease, so the T cells may come from the graft donor. Written as DNA, the CDR3 is TGCAGTGCTCATTCCGGGACAGATTTCTATGGCTACACCTTC. Its translation is CSAHSGTDFYGYTF.